Listed below are T cell receptor beta chains from one sample, sequenced in a study of blood T cells in healthy people across ages. One entry per CDR3 protein, called by TCRdb with MiXCR from the 5' RACE reads. The repertoire has under 1 million distinct CDR3 sequences, more than 40% of them found once; the top ten carry under 20%. Input material: blood. These receptors all come from a man aged 55 to 70 in good health. Both conserved end residues are part of each CDR3. The order of the fields is J gene, V gene, clone size, D gene, CDR3 DNA, CDR3 protein. D genes are given only for firm matches. Clone size is shown for a subset of rows, as once, few, many or a class of expanded clone.

TRBJ2-5	TRBV4-1	.	.	TGCGCCAGCAGCCAAGCACCAATAGTGGACTTGGAAGAGACCCAGTACTTC	CASSQAPIVDLEETQYF
TRBJ2-5	TRBV4-1	medium-sized	TRBD1	TGCGCCAGCAGCCAATCGACAGGGTCGTACCAAGAGACCCAGTACTTC	CASSQSTGSYQETQYF
TRBJ2-1	TRBV6-6	few	.	TGTGCCAGCGCAGGGGCTAGCGGAAACAATGAGCAGTTCTTC	CASAGASGNNEQFF
TRBJ2-1	TRBV10-3	.	.	TGTGCCATCAGTGACGCCATGGCCGGGGGGCAGTTCTTC	CAISDAMAGGQFF
TRBJ2-3	TRBV7-2	.	TRBD2	TGTGCCAGCAGGCCAGGGAGGGACACAGATACGCAGTATTTT	CASRPGRDTDTQYF
TRBJ2-3	TRBV7-2	.	.	TGTGCCAGCAGCTTCAGACCGGAGACTAGCACAGATACGCAGTATTTT	CASSFRPETSTDTQYF
TRBJ1-1	TRBV4-3	once	.	TGCGCCAGCAGCCAAGATAACTGGAACACTGAAGCTTTCTTT	CASSQDNWNTEAFF
TRBJ1-2	TRBV12-3/TRBV12-4	.	.	TGTGCCAGCAGCGACAGGCCGGCGGGGAATGGCTACACCTTC	CASSDRPAGNGYTF
TRBJ2-5	TRBV18	.	.	TGTGCCAGCTCATCATTACCGGACTATTCTCAAGAGACCCAGTACTTC	CASSSLPDYSQETQYF
TRBJ1-1	TRBV20-1	.	.	TGCAGTGCTTCCCTGACGGCCCGGACGGAAGCTTTCTTT	CSASLTARTEAFF
TRBJ2-7	TRBV20-1	.	.	TGCAGTGCTCCCGATCCCAGGGTGGGGGCCTACGAGCAGTACTTC	CSAPDPRVGAYEQYF
TRBJ2-2	TRBV6-5	.	TRBD2	TGTGCCAGCACAGGGCTAGCGGGGGCGAGCACCGGGGAGCTGTTTTTT	CASTGLAGASTGELFF
TRBJ1-6	TRBV14	few	TRBD1	TGTGCCAGCAGCCAAGGAACCGGGACAGGGGCTTCACCCCTCCACTTT	CASSQGTGTGASPLHF
TRBJ2-4	TRBV3-1	.	TRBD1	TGTGCCAGCAGCCCGGGACAGGGCCTGTGGGAGCAGTACTTC	CASSPGQGLWEQYF
TRBJ2-1	TRBV4-3	.	TRBD2	TGCGCCAGCAGCCAAGAGGAAGCGGGGGGAAATGAGCAGTTCTTC	CASSQEEAGGNEQFF
TRBJ2-7	TRBV7-9	.	TRBD1	TGTGCCAGCAGCTTAGACGGGACAGGGAACTACGAGCAGTACTTC	CASSLDGTGNYEQYF
TRBJ1-2	TRBV4-3	few	.	TGCGCCAGCAGCCAAGGGTCTGCAGCTAACTATGGCTACACCTTC	CASSQGSAANYGYTF
TRBJ2-5	TRBV5-6	.	TRBD2	TGTGCCAGCAGAACCCTAGCGGGGGGGTCCCAAGAGACCCAGTACTTC	CASRTLAGGSQETQYF
TRBJ1-5	TRBV12-3/TRBV12-4	few	.	TGTGCCAGCAGAGGGGGGACATTGAGCAATCAGCCCCAGCATTTT	CASRGGTLSNQPQHF
TRBJ1-1	TRBV7-2	.	.	TGTGCCAGCAGCTTAAGTTTGCGCGCTGAAGCTTTCTTT	CASSLSLRAEAFF
TRBJ2-7	TRBV5-1	.	TRBD1	TGCGCCAGCAGCTTTGGACAGGACACCTACGAGCAGTACTTC	CASSFGQDTYEQYF
TRBJ2-1	TRBV9	.	.	TGTGCCAGCAGCCCCGGGAGATCCTACAATGAGCAGTTCTTC	CASSPGRSYNEQFF
TRBJ2-7	TRBV3-1	.	TRBD1	TGTGCCAGCAGCGACCAGGGGGCGTCCGACTACGAGCAGTACTTC	CASSDQGASDYEQYF
TRBJ2-7	TRBV12-3/TRBV12-4	.	TRBD2	TGTGCCAGCAGTTCCGGAGCGGGGGGGCCGTACGAGCAGTACTTC	CASSSGAGGPYEQYF
TRBJ2-5	TRBV6-2/TRBV6-3	once	TRBD2	TGTGCCAGCATCCACCGACTAGCGGGGGGATCACAAGAGACCCAGTACTTC	CASIHRLAGGSQETQYF
TRBJ2-3	TRBV10-2	few	.	TGCGCCAGCAGTGAGTTCGGCGGCTCCACAGATACGCAGTATTTT	CASSEFGGSTDTQYF
TRBJ2-7	TRBV7-9	many	.	TGTGCCAGCAGCAACCCGGGTCTGAGCTCCTACGAGCAGTACTTC	CASSNPGLSSYEQYF
TRBJ2-6	TRBV6-1	.	.	TGTGCCAGCAGCCCCATCACAGGGATTCTGTCTGGGGCCAACGTCCTGACTTTC	CASSPITGILSGANVLTF
TRBJ2-3	TRBV7-2	.	.	TGTGCCAGCAGCAGGACATTCGTATTCACAGATACGCAGTATTTT	CASSRTFVFTDTQYF
TRBJ2-5	TRBV20-1	few	.	TGCAGTGTCAAGACTGTGGAGCTTGGGAATGAGCAGTACTTC	CSVKTVELGNEQYF
TRBJ2-7	TRBV7-9	.	.	TGTGCCAGCAGCCTGGGCTTCGGCGAGCAGTACTTC	CASSLGFGEQYF
TRBJ2-1	TRBV7-8	few	.	TGTGCCAGCAGCCATCGGGACGCGGCTAGACATAATGAGCAGTTCTTC	CASSHRDAARHNEQFF
TRBJ2-7	TRBV14	.	TRBD2	TGTGCCAGCAGCCAAATCCTAGGGACTAGCCACAATGAGCAGTACTTC	CASSQILGTSHNEQYF
TRBJ1-2	TRBV5-1	few	.	TGCGCCAGCAGCCCACCCAGTGCTAACTATGGCTACACCTTC	CASSPPSANYGYTF
TRBJ2-7	TRBV9	.	.	TGTGCCAGCAGTCTACTGAATGAGGAGCAGTACTTC	CASSLLNEEQYF
TRBJ2-7	TRBV13	few	.	TGTGCCAGCAGCTTAAAGGCAGCCTACGAGCAGTACTTC	CASSLKAAYEQYF
TRBJ2-5	TRBV5-1	.	.	TGCGCCAGCAGCTTGTCAGGGGTTCGAGAGACCCAGTACTTC	CASSLSGVRETQYF
TRBJ1-5	TRBV29-1	.	TRBD1	TGCAGCGTTGTTGTTGCAGGGGGCTCCAATCAGCCCCAGCATTTT	CSVVVAGGSNQPQHF
TRBJ2-7	TRBV20-1	.	.	TGCAGTGCTAGTCGGGGCGGGGACGACTACGAGCAGTACTTC	CSASRGGDDYEQYF
TRBJ2-1	TRBV5-1	.	.	TGCGCCAGCAGCCCGGACAGAGTTGGCCAAGAGACCCAGTTCTTC	CASSPDRVGQETQFF
TRBJ2-5	TRBV14	once	TRBD2	TGTGCCAGCAGCCTACCGGGACTAGCGTGGGAGACCCAGTACTTC	CASSLPGLAWETQYF
TRBJ2-7	TRBV6-5	.	TRBD1	TGTGCCAGCAGTACCGGACAGGGAGTCTACGAGCAGTACTTC	CASSTGQGVYEQYF